In its sample, the clone carrying this T cell receptor (beta chain) was seen a few times. In the original processing: Estimation of nucleated cell counts was performed using reference gene primer amplification. Clones were read by immunoSEQ multiplex PCR, and TCRdb kept only the in-frame ones, dropping some. D and trimming were read from the DNA, whereas the V and J calls and clone size are those reported in that table. The data show 300,000 to 350,000 clones, about nine tenths seen once. These data come from a study of blood T cell repertoires in COVID-19. Study-wide context: Samples taken during acute and convalescent COVID-19 were collected in the United States, Italy and Spain. T cells, B-cell-depleted T cells, or PBMCs provided the cDNA or gDNA that served as material.

Trimming pared 6 bases from V and 3 bases from J, leaving 12 bases between. The germline V gene encodes CDR1 SGDLS and CDR2 YYNGEE. CDR3 length: 14 amino acids. Patients from Seattle were sampled longitudinally, starting during active infection. Sequencing was performed on peripheral blood. This receptor was taken from a woman younger than 45 with COVID-19, enrolled during active disease. The V call is TRBV9, the J call TRBJ2-2; a possible D gene is TRBD2 (5 bases). Here the CDR3 reads CASTWGVDTGELFF. The CDR3 coding sequence is TGTGCCAGCACATGGGGAGTTGACACCGGGGAGCTGTTTTTT.